This TCR beta chain was sequenced during a study of T cells in Graves' hyperthyroidism and ophthalmopathy. Ten or more counts support this clonotype. Its antigen is unidentified. Overall study results and limits: In blood, most of the thyroid clonotypes expanded above 0.001 were also present. The model forecast ophthalmopathy, anticipating it by a median 6.5 months before onset.

RNA transcripts were the template for amplifying TCR beta CDR3 regions. TCR CDR3 regions were first amplified by RT-PCR with HTBI primers. TCRdb re-called the multiplex PCR reads through MiXCR, storing one row per CDR3 protein. The sample shows nearly 600,000 distinct CDR3 sequences, 13% to 15% of them seen only once. CDR1 is MNHNS and CDR2 is SASEGT in the germline V gene. The CDR3 covers 14 residues. Trimming left V 2 bases short and J 4 bases short, with 11 bases between. J is TRBJ2-5 and V is TRBV6-1; D is unresolved. The sequenced sample consisted of blood. The origin of this receptor is a woman aged 18-35 years with Graves' ophthalmopathy. The CDR3 DNA reads TGTGCCAGCAGTGAACAGCCGGCTGGAGAGACCCAGTACTTC. It yields the protein CASSEQPAGETQYF.